This is a list of T cell receptor beta chains from one sample in a study of T cell changes during pregnancy in multiple sclerosis. The protocol was immunoSEQ multiplex PCR, while the TCRdb copy is restricted to in-frame clones and leaves out a portion. There are around 57,000 clones in the sample; approximately 90% occur only once, and roughly 0.9% lies in the top ten. This sample comprised peripheral blood, obtained in the first trimester of pregnancy. The receptors were sampled from a female donor in good health, enrolled as a control in a pregnancy study. Both conserved end residues are trimmed from each CDR3. Each record gives: J gene, V gene, CDR3 protein.

TRBJ1-4 TRBV13 ASSKGSDEKLF
TRBJ1-6 TRBV28 ASSFSGGASNSPLH
TRBJ2-3 TRBV6-5 ASSYVGRGGGDTQY
TRBJ1-1 TRBV28 ASSLSGSMYEAF
TRBJ2-2 TRBV27 ASSLSSWGGNTGELF
TRBJ2-1 TRBV19 ASSMGLAGGQSEQF
TRBJ2-3 TRBV6-6 ASSRETGVFTDTQY
TRBJ2-3 TRBV5-4 ASSLGRGGGGPDTQY
TRBJ1-2 TRBV30 AWSGGRIYNYGYT
TRBJ1-5 TRBV18 ASSPSQTGRQPQH
TRBJ2-7 TRBV6-5 ASSGATGTYEQY
TRBJ2-7 TRBV5-4 ASSLGGASSYEQY
TRBJ1-5 TRBV6-5 ASSPLMGGNQPQH
TRBJ2-3 TRBV27 ASTRLAGPTDTQY
TRBJ1-1 TRBV4-2 ASSQDRSNTEAF
TRBJ2-1 TRBV4-1 ASRESGGYNEQF
TRBJ2-5 TRBV18 ASSPGETQY
TRBJ1-6 TRBV2 ASSVRGTGNSPLH
TRBJ1-2 TRBV19 ASSQGHLNYGYT
TRBJ1-2 TRBV19 ASSIGEGAGGYT
TRBJ1-2 TRBV30 AWRTGYGYT
TRBJ2-1 TRBV5-1 ASGMIRDRGTNEQF
TRBJ2-7 TRBV30 AWSTREGNEQY
TRBJ1-1 TRBV5-4 ASSFGDRDTEAF
TRBJ2-5 TRBV7-6 ASSLASAGGFPN
TRBJ2-3 TRBV7-2 ASSRTGLAVGDTQY
TRBJ1-4 TRBV4-1 ASSHLGGFGEKLF
TRBJ1-2 TRBV6-1 ASSHRPSGYGYT
TRBJ2-4 TRBV11-3 ASSPPDRAKNIQY
TRBJ2-7 TRBV19 ASSGQGVAYEQY
TRBJ2-4 TRBV2 ASADGLAKNIQY
TRBJ2-7 TRBV25-1 ASSEQGTIYEQY
TRBJ1-1 TRBV4-2 ASSPGGGTEAF
TRBJ1-1 TRBV2 ASSESPGDSEAF
TRBJ2-2 TRBV6-5 ASGRDSRTGELF
TRBJ1-1 TRBV19 ASSPGTGEPANTEAF
TRBJ2-1 TRBV18 ASSPGTPLRDEQF
TRBJ1-1 TRBV5-8 ASSLVHMNTEAF
TRBJ2-1 TRBV4-1 ASTGGTSGRYNEQF
TRBJ2-7 TRBV19 ASSIVPGDGQY
TRBJ2-7 TRBV6-1 ASSEGLSTEYEQY
TRBJ2-2 TRBV19 ASTSPQGVNTGELF
TRBJ1-2 TRBV5-1 ASSQANNYGYT
TRBJ2-1 TRBV15 ATSRDPYNEQF
TRBJ1-1 TRBV30 AWSKQGDTEAF
TRBJ1-1 TRBV5-4 ASSSDTMNTEAF
TRBJ1-2 TRBV29-1 SVGTRGESYYGYT
TRBJ1-1 TRBV7-9 ASSLARGGGYEAF
TRBJ2-1 TRBV4-3 ASSQEGQAYNEQF
TRBJ2-1 TRBV5-1 ASRTAGSVNEQF
TRBJ2-7 TRBV7-3 ASSPNTGTGIEQY
TRBJ1-2 TRBV6-5 ASSQGAGVLNGYT
TRBJ2-5 TRBV5-1 ASSFFPSGGGGKETQY